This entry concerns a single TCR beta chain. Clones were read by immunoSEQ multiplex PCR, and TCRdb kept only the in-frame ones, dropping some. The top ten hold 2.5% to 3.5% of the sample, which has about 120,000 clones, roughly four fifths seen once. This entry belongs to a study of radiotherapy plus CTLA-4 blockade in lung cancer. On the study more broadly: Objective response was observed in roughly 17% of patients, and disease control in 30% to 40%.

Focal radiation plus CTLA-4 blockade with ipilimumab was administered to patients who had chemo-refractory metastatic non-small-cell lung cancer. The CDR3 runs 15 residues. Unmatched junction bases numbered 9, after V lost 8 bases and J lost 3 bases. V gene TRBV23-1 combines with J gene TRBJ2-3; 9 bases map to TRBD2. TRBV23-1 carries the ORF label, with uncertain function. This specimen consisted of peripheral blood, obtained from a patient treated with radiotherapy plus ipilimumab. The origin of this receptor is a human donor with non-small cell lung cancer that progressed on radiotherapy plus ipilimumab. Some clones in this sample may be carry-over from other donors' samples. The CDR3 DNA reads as TGCGCCAGCGCGCCGACTAGCGGAGAGACAGATACGCAGTATTTT. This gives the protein CASAPTSGETDTQYF.